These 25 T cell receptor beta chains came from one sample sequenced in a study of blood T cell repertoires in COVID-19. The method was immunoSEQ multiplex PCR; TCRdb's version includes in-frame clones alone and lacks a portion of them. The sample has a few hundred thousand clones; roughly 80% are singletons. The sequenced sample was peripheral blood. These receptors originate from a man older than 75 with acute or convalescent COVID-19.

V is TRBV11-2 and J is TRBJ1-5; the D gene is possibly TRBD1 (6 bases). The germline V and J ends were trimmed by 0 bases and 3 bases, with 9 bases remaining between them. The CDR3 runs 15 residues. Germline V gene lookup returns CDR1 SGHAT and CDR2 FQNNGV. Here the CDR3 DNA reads TGTGCCAGCAGCTTAGATCAGGGGCCCAATCAGCCCCAGCATTTT. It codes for CASSLDQGPNQPQHF.

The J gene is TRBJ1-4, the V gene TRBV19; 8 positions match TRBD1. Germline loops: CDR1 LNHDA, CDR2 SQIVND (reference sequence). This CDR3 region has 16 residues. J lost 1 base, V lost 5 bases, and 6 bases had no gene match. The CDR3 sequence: CASSGYRGRTNEKLFF. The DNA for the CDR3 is TGTGCCAGTAGTGGATACAGGGGGAGAACTAATGAAAAACTGTTTTTT.

Here the CDR3 reads CASSLYGTQSYEQYF. The DNA for the CDR3 is TGCGCCAGCAGCTTGTACGGGACACAATCCTACGAGCAGTACTTC. The chain couples TRBV5-1 to TRBJ2-7; D possibly corresponds to TRBD1 (6 bases). The germline gives CDR1 SGHRS, CDR2 YFSETQ. V was clipped by 1 base and J by 1 base, with 12 bases between them. The CDR3 runs 15 residues. The full variable domain, completed using reference TRBV5-1 and TRBJ2-7, is KAGVTQTPRYLIKTRGQQVTLSCSPISGHRSVSWYQQTPGQGLQFLFEYFSETQRNKGNFPGRFSGRQFSNSRSEMNVSTLELGDSALYLCASSLYGTQSYEQYFGPGTRLTVT.

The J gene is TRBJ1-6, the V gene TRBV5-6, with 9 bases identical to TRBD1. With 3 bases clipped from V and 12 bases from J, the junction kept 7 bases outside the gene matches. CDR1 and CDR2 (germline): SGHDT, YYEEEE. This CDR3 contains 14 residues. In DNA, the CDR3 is TGTGCCAGCAGCTCCGGGACAGGGACGCGACCCCTCCACTTT. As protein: CASSSGTGTRPLHF. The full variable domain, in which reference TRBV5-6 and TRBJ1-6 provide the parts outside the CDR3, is DAGVTQSPTHLIKTRGQQVTLRCSPKSGHDTVSWYQQALGQGPQFIFQYYEEEERQRGNFPDRFSGHQFPNYSSELNVNALLLGDSALYLCASSSGTGTRPLHFGNGTRLTVT.

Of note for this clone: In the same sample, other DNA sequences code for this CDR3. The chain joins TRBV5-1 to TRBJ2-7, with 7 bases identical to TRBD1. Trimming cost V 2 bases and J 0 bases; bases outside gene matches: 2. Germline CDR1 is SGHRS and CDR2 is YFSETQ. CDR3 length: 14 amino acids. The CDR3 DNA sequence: TGCGCCAGCAGCTTAGGGGACAGCTCCTACGAGCAGTACTTC. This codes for CASSLGDSSYEQYF. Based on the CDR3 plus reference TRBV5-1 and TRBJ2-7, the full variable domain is KAGVTQTPRYLIKTRGQQVTLSCSPISGHRSVSWYQQTPGQGLQFLFEYFSETQRNKGNFPGRFSGRQFSNSRSEMNVSTLELGDSALYLCASSLGDSSYEQYFGPGTRLTVT.

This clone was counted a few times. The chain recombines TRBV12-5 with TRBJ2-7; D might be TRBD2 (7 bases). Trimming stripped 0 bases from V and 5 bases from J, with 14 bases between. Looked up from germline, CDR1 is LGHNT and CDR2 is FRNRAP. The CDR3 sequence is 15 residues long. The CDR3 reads CASGLVVGGLNEQYF. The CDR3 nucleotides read TGTGCTAGTGGTTTGGTAGTCGGGGGGCTTAACGAGCAGTACTTC.

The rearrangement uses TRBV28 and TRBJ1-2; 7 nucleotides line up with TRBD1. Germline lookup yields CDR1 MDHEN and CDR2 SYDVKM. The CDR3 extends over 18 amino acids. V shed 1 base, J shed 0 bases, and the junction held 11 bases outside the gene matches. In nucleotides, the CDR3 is TGTGCCAGCAGTTTATTGGGGCGACAGGGCCGAGCTAACTATGGCTACACCTTC. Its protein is CASSLLGRQGRANYGYTF.

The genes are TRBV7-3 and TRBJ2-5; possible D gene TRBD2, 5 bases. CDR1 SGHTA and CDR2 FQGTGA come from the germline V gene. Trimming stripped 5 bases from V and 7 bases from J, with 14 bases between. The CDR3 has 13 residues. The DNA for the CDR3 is TGTGCCAGCAGCCCAGACGACCGGGGGACCCAGTACTTC. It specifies CASSPDDRGTQYF.

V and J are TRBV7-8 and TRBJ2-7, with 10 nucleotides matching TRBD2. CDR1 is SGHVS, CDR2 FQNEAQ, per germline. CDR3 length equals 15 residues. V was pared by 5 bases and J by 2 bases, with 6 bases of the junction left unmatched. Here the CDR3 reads CASSTLAGDPYEQYF. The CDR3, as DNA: TGTGCCAGCAGCACCCTAGCGGGGGACCCCTACGAGCAGTACTTC.

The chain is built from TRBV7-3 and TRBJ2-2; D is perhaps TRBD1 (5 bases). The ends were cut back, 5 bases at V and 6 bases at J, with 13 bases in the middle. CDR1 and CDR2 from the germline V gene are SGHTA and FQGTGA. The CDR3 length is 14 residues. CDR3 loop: CASSQGKGAGELFF. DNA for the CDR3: TGTGCCAGCAGCCAGGGCAAAGGCGCCGGGGAGCTGTTTTTT.

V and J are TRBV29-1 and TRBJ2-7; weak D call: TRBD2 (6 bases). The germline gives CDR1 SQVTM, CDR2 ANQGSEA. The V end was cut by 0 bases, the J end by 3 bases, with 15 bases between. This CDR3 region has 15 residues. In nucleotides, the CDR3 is TGCAGCGTTGAAGATGGCCGGGGAGGAGGCTACGAGCAGTACTTC. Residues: CSVEDGRGGGYEQYF.

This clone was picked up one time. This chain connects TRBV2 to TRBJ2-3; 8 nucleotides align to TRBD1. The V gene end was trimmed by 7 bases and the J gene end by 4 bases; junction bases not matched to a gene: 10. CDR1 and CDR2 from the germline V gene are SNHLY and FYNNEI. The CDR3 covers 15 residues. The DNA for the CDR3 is TGTGCCAGCATATTATTGGACAGGGTGTCAGATACGCAGTATTTT. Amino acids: CASILLDRVSDTQYF.

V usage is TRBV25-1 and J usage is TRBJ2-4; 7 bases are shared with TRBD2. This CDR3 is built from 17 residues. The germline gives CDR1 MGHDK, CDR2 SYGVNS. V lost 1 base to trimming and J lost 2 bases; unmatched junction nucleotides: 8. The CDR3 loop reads CASSESGWSGTKNIQYF. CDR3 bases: TGTGCCAGCAGTGAATCGGGATGGAGCGGGACCAAAAACATTCAGTACTTC.

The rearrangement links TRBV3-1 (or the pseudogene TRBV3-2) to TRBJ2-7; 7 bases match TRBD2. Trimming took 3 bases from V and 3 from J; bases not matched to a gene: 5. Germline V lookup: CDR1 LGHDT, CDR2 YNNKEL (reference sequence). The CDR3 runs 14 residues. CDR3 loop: CASSQGGSLYEQYF. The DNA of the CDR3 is TGTGCCAGCAGCCAGGGAGGGAGTCTCTACGAGCAGTACTTC.

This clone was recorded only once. The CDR3 protein is CASSGASGGVRDEQFF. In nucleotides, the CDR3 is TGCGCCAGCAGTGGGGCTAGCGGGGGGGTTAGAGATGAGCAGTTCTTC. The chain employs TRBV10-2 and TRBJ2-1; 12 bases are a match to TRBD2. V dropped 4 bases and J dropped 8; count of bases not matched to a gene: 9. Germline CDR1 reads WSHSY; CDR2 reads SAAADI. The CDR3 consists of 16 residues.

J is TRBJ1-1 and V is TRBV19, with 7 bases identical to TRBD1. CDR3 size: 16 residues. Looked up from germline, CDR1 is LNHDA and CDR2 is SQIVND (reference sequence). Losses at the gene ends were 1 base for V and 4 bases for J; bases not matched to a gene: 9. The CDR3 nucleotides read TGTGCCAGTAGTATAGGTATACAGGGGATGGGCACTGAAGCTTTCTTT. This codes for CASSIGIQGMGTEAFF.

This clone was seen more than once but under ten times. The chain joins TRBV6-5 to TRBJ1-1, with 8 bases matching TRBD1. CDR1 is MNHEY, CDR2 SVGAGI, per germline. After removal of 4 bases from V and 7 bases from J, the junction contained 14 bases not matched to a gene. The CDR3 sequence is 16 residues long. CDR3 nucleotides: TGTGCCAGCAGTTCCTGGGGCAGGGGGCGGGAAAGTGAAGCTTTCTTT. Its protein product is CASSSWGRGRESEAFF.

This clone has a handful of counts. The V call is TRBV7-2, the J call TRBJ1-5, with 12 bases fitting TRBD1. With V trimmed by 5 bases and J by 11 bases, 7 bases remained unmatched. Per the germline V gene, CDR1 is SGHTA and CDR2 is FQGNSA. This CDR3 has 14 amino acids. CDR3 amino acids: CASSPGTGGLTQHF. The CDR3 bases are TGTGCCAGCAGCCCAGGGACAGGGGGCCTGACCCAGCATTTT. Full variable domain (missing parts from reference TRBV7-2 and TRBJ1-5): GAGVSQSPSNKVTEKGKDVELRCDPISGHTALYWYRQSLGQGLEFLIYFQGNSAPDKSGLPSDRFSAERTGGSVSTLTIQRTQQEDSAVYLCASSPGTGGLTQHFGDGTRLSIL.

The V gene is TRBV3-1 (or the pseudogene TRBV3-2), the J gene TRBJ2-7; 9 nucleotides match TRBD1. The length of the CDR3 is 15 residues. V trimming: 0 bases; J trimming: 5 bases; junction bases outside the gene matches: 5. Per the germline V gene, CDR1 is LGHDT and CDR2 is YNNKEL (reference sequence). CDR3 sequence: CASSQDGTGFDEQYF. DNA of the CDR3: TGTGCCAGCAGCCAAGATGGGACAGGGTTCGACGAGCAGTACTTC.

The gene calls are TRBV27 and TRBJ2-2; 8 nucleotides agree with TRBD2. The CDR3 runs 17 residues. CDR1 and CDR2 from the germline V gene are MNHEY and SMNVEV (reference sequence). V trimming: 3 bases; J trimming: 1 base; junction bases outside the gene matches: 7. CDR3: CASSFRYTSGNTGELFF. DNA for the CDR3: TGTGCCAGCAGTTTTCGTTACACTAGCGGGAACACCGGGGAGCTGTTTTTT.

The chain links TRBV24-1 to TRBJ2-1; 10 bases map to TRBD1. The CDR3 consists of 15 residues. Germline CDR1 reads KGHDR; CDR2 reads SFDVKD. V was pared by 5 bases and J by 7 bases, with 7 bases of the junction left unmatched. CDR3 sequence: CATSAAGTGANEQFF. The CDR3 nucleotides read TGTGCCACCAGTGCCGCCGGGACAGGGGCAAATGAGCAGTTCTTC.

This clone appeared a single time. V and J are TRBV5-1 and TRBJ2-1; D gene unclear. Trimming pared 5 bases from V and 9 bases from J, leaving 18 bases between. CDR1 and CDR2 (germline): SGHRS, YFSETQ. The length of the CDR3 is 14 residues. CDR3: CASRRDSMISEQFF. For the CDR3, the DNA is TGCGCCAGCAGGCGAGATTCTATGATAAGTGAGCAGTTCTTC.

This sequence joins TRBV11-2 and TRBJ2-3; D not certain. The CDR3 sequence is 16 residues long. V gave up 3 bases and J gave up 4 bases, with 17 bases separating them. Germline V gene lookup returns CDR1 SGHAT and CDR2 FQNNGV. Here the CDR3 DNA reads TGTGCCAGCAGCTTTACGCCCAGGAAGAATTCAGATACGCAGTATTTT. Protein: CASSFTPRKNSDTQYF.

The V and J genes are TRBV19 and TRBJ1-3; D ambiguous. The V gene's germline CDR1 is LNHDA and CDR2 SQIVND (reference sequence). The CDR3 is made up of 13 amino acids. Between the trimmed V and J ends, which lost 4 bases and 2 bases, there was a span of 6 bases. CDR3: CASSTGAGNTIYF. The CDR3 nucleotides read TGTGCCAGTAGTACCGGAGCTGGAAACACCATATATTTT.

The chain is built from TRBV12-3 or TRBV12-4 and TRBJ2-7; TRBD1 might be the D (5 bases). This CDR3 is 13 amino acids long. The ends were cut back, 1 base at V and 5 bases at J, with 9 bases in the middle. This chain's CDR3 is CASSLGGPHEQYF. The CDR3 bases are TGTGCCAGCAGTTTAGGGGGCCCCCACGAGCAGTACTTC.